A single sample is the source of the 25 T cell receptor beta chains below, sequenced in a study of shared clonotypes between healthy human individuals. TCRdb keeps only in-frame clones here, not all; method: immunoSEQ multiplex PCR. The table has over 100,000 clones, around 68% seen once; the top ten hold about a quarter. The sequencing sample was made of memory CD8+ T cells sorted from blood. Described subset: CD45RO+ cells pooled with CCR7-negative TemRA cells. Every receptor here comes from a woman aged 25 to 39 in good health.

The chain is built from TRBV11-2 and TRBJ2-1; maybe TRBD2 (5 bases). V lost 5 bases to trimming and J lost 5 bases, with 28 bases between them. The CDR3 spans 19 residues. Germline assignment: CDR1 SGHAT and CDR2 FQNNGV. The CDR3 spells CASSLDLFTPDFRDNEQFF. In DNA, the CDR3 is TGTGCCAGCAGCCTGGACCTTTTTACACCGGACTTCCGGGACAATGAGCAGTTCTTC.

The rearrangement joins TRBV4-2 to TRBJ1-2, with unresolved D. The CDR3 is 17 amino acids. V dropped 1 base and J dropped 0 bases, with 15 bases sitting between them. Germline V CDR1 and CDR2: LGHNA, YNFKEQ. The CDR3: CASSQALEKQTNYGYTF. The CDR3 nucleotides are TGTGCCAGCAGCCAAGCACTGGAGAAACAAACTAACTATGGCTACACCTTC.

J is TRBJ1-4 and V is TRBV9; D gene unclear. The CDR3 length is 14 residues. Trimming removed 2 bases from V and 6 bases from J, with 11 bases in between. The germline CDR1 and CDR2 sequences are SGDLS and YYNGEE. Here the CDR3 DNA reads TGTGCCAGCAGCGTCTTCAACGATGATGAAAAACTGTTTTTT. The encoded protein is CASSVFNDDEKLFF.

The CDR3 DNA follows: TGTGCCAGCAGGGCAGGGGCAGCCTACAATGAGCAGTTCTTC. As protein: CASRAGAAYNEQFF. This rearrangement joins TRBV2 to TRBJ2-1, with D tentatively TRBD1 (6 bases). CDR1 and CDR2 from the germline V gene are SNHLY and FYNNEI. Trimming left V 6 bases short and J 2 bases short, with 11 bases between. The CDR3 is 14 amino acids.

The chain recombines TRBV25-1 with TRBJ2-1, with 9 positions matching TRBD2. The length of the CDR3 is 18 residues. With V trimmed by 7 bases and J by 0 bases, 13 bases remained unmatched. Germline loops: CDR1 MGHDK, CDR2 SYGVNS. CDR3 DNA sequence: TGTGCCAGCACCAAGGGGCGGGAGGGCCACTCCTCCTACAATGAGCAGTTCTTC. This encodes CASTKGREGHSSYNEQFF.

This clone was picked up a small number of times. This chain uses TRBV9 with TRBJ1-2; 8 bases agree with TRBD1. J lost 5 bases, V lost 5 bases, and 5 bases had no gene match. This CDR3 spans 13 amino acids. Germline lookup yields CDR1 SGDLS and CDR2 YYNGEE. CDR3 residues: CASRQGADYGYTF. The DNA for the CDR3 is TGTGCCAGCAGGCAGGGGGCGGATTATGGCTACACCTTC.

For this clone: This same CDR3 is encoded by further DNA sequences in the sample. The rearrangement joins TRBV9 to TRBJ2-3; TRBD2 matches 7 bases. This CDR3 contains 14 residues. The J segment lost 4 bases and the V segment lost 0 bases, leaving 2 bases of the junction unmatched. From germline, CDR1 is SGDLS and CDR2 YYNGEE. The CDR3 protein is CASSVGGGSDTQYF. The CDR3 coding sequence is TGTGCCAGCAGCGTAGGGGGGGGTTCAGATACGCAGTATTTT.

The chain uses TRBV18 and TRBJ2-7; TRBD1 matches at 7 bases. J was trimmed by 4 bases and V by 2 bases; bases with no gene match: 5. Germline V gene data show CDR1 as KGHSH and CDR2 as LQKENI. The CDR3 is made up of 14 amino acids. This CDR3 reads CASSPRATGYEQYF. The CDR3 coding sequence is TGTGCCAGCTCACCAAGGGCGACAGGGTACGAGCAGTACTTC.

The gene calls are TRBV4-2 and TRBJ2-1; D is uncertain. The CDR3 extends over 17 amino acids. The germline V gene has CDR1 LGHNA and CDR2 YNFKEQ. V was shortened by 1 base and J by 4 bases, with 17 bases between the two germline ends. CDR3 bases: TGTGCCAGCAGCCAAGCCTCAGGACGAACTAAATACAATGAGCAGTTCTTC. Its translation is CASSQASGRTKYNEQFF.

The chain has TRBV6-6 and TRBJ1-1; the match to TRBD1 covers 12 bases. CDR1 and CDR2 from the germline V gene are MNHNY and SVGAGI (reference sequence). Trimming removed 5 bases from V and 6 bases from J; junction bases left unmatched: 4. The CDR3 loop spans 14 amino acids. The CDR3 loop reads CASSPWDRGPEAFF. The CDR3 DNA reads as TGTGCCAGCAGTCCCTGGGACAGGGGGCCTGAAGCTTTCTTT.

CDR3 coding DNA: TGTGCCAGCAGTATCCGGGACACCGGCGTCCAAGAGACCCAGTACTTC. Its translation is CASSIRDTGVQETQYF. This sequence joins TRBV28 and TRBJ2-5; TRBD1 is a possible D gene (6 bases). V was clipped by 5 bases and J by 1 base, with 17 bases between them. Germline CDR1 reads MDHEN; CDR2 reads SYDVKM. CDR3 length: 16 residues.

The count of this clone is one. J is TRBJ2-1 and V is TRBV27, with D possibly TRBD2 on 6 matching bases. Germline CDR1 MNHEY, CDR2 SMNVEV (reference sequence). V was clipped by 3 bases and J by 4 bases, with 10 bases between them. The CDR3 totals 14 residues. CDR3 in amino acids: CASSFGGRYNEQFF. The CDR3 DNA is TGTGCCAGCAGTTTTGGGGGGAGGTACAATGAGCAGTTCTTC.

The chain is built from TRBV28 and TRBJ2-1; 7 positions match TRBD2. CDR1 and CDR2 from the germline V gene are MDHEN and SYDVKM. This CDR3 spans 15 amino acids. V was pared by 7 bases and J by 3 bases, with 9 bases of the junction left unmatched. DNA for the CDR3: TGTGCCAGCATCGGCGGCGGGAGAGACTACAATGAGCAGTTCTTC. Amino acids: CASIGGGRDYNEQFF.

The table lists this clone with many counts. This chain links TRBV7-3 with TRBJ2-1; either TRBD1 or TRBD2 may supply D (6 bases each). V lost 5 bases to trimming and J lost 10 bases, with 18 bases between them. Germline V gene lookup returns CDR1 SGHTA and CDR2 FQGTGA. The CDR3 runs 14 residues. CDR3 nucleotides: TGTGCCAGCAGCCGAATTCCGGGGGCCGGGGAGCAGTTCTTC. As protein: CASSRIPGAGEQFF.

This clone counts as medium-sized (0.01 to 0.1%). The rearrangement uses TRBV10-1 and TRBJ2-7; D could derive from TRBD1 or TRBD2 (6 bases each). CDR3 length equals 15 residues. Trimming removed 4 bases at V and 4 bases at J, with 17 bases between. Germline V lookup: CDR1 WNHNN, CDR2 SYGVQD (reference sequence). The CDR3 spells CASSVDRTSLYEQYF. CDR3 DNA sequence: TGCGCCAGCAGTGTGGACAGAACTAGCTTATACGAGCAGTACTTC.

This clone was observed a handful of times. Additional DNA sequences in this sample encode the identical CDR3. The chain joins TRBV2 to TRBJ1-5; 7 bases line up with TRBD1. Trimming removed 3 bases from V and 0 bases from J; junction bases left unmatched: 2. The germline CDR1 and CDR2 sequences are SNHLY and FYNNEI. CDR3 size: 15 residues. This chain's CDR3 is CASSEGTASNQPQHF. For the CDR3, the DNA is TGTGCCAGCAGTGAGGGGACAGCTAGCAATCAGCCCCAGCATTTT.

The J gene is TRBJ2-3, the V gene TRBV7-8; 8 positions agree with TRBD1. In germline, CDR1 is SGHVS, CDR2 FQNEAQ. The CDR3 has 14 residues. With V trimmed by 3 bases and J by 7 bases, 6 bases remained unmatched. In nucleotides, the CDR3 is TGTGCCAGCAGCTTCGGGACAGGACGGAATACGCAGTATTTT. Its translation is CASSFGTGRNTQYF.

The CDR3 here is CASSLASRGGGYTF. CDR3 in DNA: TGTGCCAGCAGCTTAGCGTCCAGAGGGGGTGGCTACACCTTC. V gene TRBV7-9 combines with J gene TRBJ1-2; tentatively, D is TRBD1 (6 bases). Deletions cut 0 bases from V and 7 bases from J, with 12 bases between. The CDR3 loop spans 14 amino acids. Germline V gene sequence: CDR1 SEHNR, CDR2 FQNEAQ (reference sequence).

This sequence joins TRBV6-5 and TRBJ2-1; D perhaps matches TRBD1 (5 bases). Germline loops: CDR1 MNHEY, CDR2 SVGAGI. V lost 7 bases to trimming and J lost 5 bases, with 12 bases between them. The CDR3 is made up of 13 amino acids. The CDR3 DNA sequence: TGTGCCAGCACCCGGTGGGGCGACAATGAGCAGTTCTTC. Translation: CASTRWGDNEQFF.

The CDR3 region is CASPAITGTNSNEQFF. The CDR3 DNA follows: TGTGCCAGCCCCGCCATTACCGGGACTAACTCCAATGAGCAGTTCTTC. This rearrangement joins TRBV5-4 to TRBJ2-1, with 7 bases aligning to TRBD2. The length of the CDR3 is 16 residues. J gave up 6 bases and V 7 bases, and 16 bases lay outside the gene matches. Germline CDR1 reads SGHNT; CDR2 reads YYREEE (reference sequence).

This clone was found a few times. The rearrangement links TRBV6-5 to TRBJ2-7; TRBD2 matches at 8 bases. Germline V CDR1 and CDR2: MNHEY, SVGAGI. There are 14 residues in the CDR3. Trimming took 4 bases from V and 0 from J; bases not matched to a gene: 2. The CDR3 DNA reads as TGTGCCAGCAGTTTCGGGACTAGCTCCTACGAGCAGTACTTC. Translated, it gives CASSFGTSSYEQYF.

For this clone: This same CDR3 is encoded by further DNA sequences in the sample. This rearrangement joins TRBV9 to TRBJ2-3, with 7 positions matching TRBD2. Trimming took 0 bases from V and 4 from J; bases not matched to a gene: 2. The CDR3 is 14 residues long. CDR1 is SGDLS, CDR2 YYNGEE, per germline. CDR3 sequence: CASSVGGSSDTQYF. The CDR3 nucleotides are TGTGCCAGCAGCGTAGGCGGGAGTTCAGATACGCAGTATTTT.

This sequence joins TRBV29-1 and TRBJ1-1, with a possible D match to TRBD1 (5 bases). The CDR3 sequence is 13 residues long. Trimming cost V 2 bases and J 5 bases, with 12 bases left between them. The germline gives CDR1 SQVTM, CDR2 ANQGSEA. The CDR3 DNA is TGCAGCGTTGAACAGGGACCGGGGACTGAAGCTTTCTTT. This sequence encodes CSVEQGPGTEAFF.

This clone has just a few counts. The gene calls are TRBV14 and TRBJ2-1; tentative D call: TRBD2 (6 bases). The CDR3 consists of 13 residues. Germline V gene lookup returns CDR1 SGHDN and CDR2 FVKESK. The V end lost 0 bases, the J end lost 9 bases, and 9 bases lay between the germline ends. DNA of the CDR3: TGTGCCAGCAGCCAAGATGGAGGGATTGAGCAGTTCTTC. Protein product: CASSQDGGIEQFF. Filled out from reference TRBV14 and TRBJ2-1, the complete variable domain reads EAGVTQFPSHSVIEKGQTVTLRCDPISGHDNLYWYRRVMGKEIKFLLHFVKESKQDESGMPNNRFLAERTGGTYSTLKVQPAELEDSGVYFCASSQDGGIEQFFGPGTRLTVL.

This clone was counted between two and nine times. The chain recombines TRBV5-5 with TRBJ1-5; the D is unclear. Trimming took 3 bases from V and 1 from J, leaving 14 bases between them. Germline V gene lookup returns CDR1 SGHKS and CDR2 YYEKEE (reference sequence). The CDR3 sequence is 16 residues long. The CDR3, as DNA: TGTGCCAGCAGCTACGGACCTCGAGTCAGCAATCAGCCCCAGCATTTT. Translation gives CASSYGPRVSNQPQHF.